The 8 T cell receptor beta chains reported below all come from one sample, sequenced in a study of Graves' ophthalmopathy and Graves' hyperthyroidism. Amplification targeted the TCR beta CDR3 regions, with RNA transcripts as the source material. A first-round RT-PCR used HTBI primers, followed by a second-round multiplex PCR. TCRdb re-analysed the multiplex PCR reads in MiXCR, keeping a single row per CDR3 protein. The repertoire consists of about 740,000 distinct CDR3 sequences, with approximately 40% occurring once and the leading ten covering about 40%. Material: peripheral blood. The receptors come from an adult man with Graves' ophthalmopathy.

This clonotype has a count of ten or more. This chain connects TRBV10-2 to TRBJ1-1, with unresolved D. The CDR3 is 11 residues long. The V gene lost 2 bases and the J gene lost 6 bases, with 4 bases spanning the gap. From germline, CDR1 is WSHSY and CDR2 SAAADI. The CDR3 loop reads CASSEAAEAFF. CDR3 bases: TGCGCCAGCAGTGAGGCCGCTGAAGCTTTCTTT.

As regards this clonotype: The CDR3 end shows no conserved phenylalanine or tryptophan, and so a read error is likely. The V gene is TRBV29-1, the J gene TRBJ2-5; 9 positions agree with TRBD1. Germline V gene sequence: CDR1 SQVTM, CDR2 ANQGSEA. This CDR3 comprises 12 residues. J lost 5 bases, V lost 6 bases, and 4 bases had no gene match. DNA for the CDR3: TGCAGCGTGGGACAGGGAGGGGAGACCCAGTACCTC. Its translation: CSVGQGGETQYL.

This clonotype has ten or more counts. The chain joins TRBV2 to TRBJ1-5; D is uncertain. The CDR3 sequence is 12 residues long. From germline, CDR1 is SNHLY and CDR2 FYNNEI. The germline V and J ends were trimmed by 4 bases and 6 bases, with 7 bases remaining between them. The CDR3 reads CASSVSAQPQHF. The DNA for the CDR3 is TGTGCCAGCAGTGTTTCCGCTCAGCCCCAGCATTTT.

The chain joins TRBV4-3 to TRBJ2-2; TRBD2 aligns across 7 bases. This CDR3 spans 18 amino acids. Germline V gene sequence: CDR1 LGHNA, CDR2 YSLEER. V was clipped by 0 bases and J by 0 bases; unmatched bases: 7. The CDR3 protein is CASSQERAGATNTGELFF. CDR3 nucleotide sequence: TGCGCCAGCAGCCAAGAGAGGGCGGGAGCGACGAACACCGGGGAGCTGTTTTTT.

V is TRBV20-1 and J is TRBJ2-5; 11 bases are a match to TRBD2. The V segment lost 6 bases and the J segment 4 bases; nucleotides outside the gene matches: 19. The length of the CDR3 is 18 residues. In germline, CDR1 is DFQATT, CDR2 SNEGSKA (reference sequence). CDR3 loop: CSARVGRRLAGIGETQYF. CDR3 bases: TGCAGTGCCCGAGTAGGACGAAGACTAGCGGGGATCGGAGAGACCCAGTACTTC.

In this sample, this clonotype turned up many times. The chain joins TRBV15 to TRBJ2-5; the D gene is possibly TRBD1 (6 bases). Germline V lookup: CDR1 LNHNV, CDR2 YYDKDF (reference sequence). Trimming stripped 4 bases from V and 5 bases from J, with 23 bases between. This CDR3 has 17 amino acids. The CDR3 DNA sequence: TGTGCCACCAGCAAAGGGAAGACAGGTGGGACGAGGGAGACCCAGTACTTC. The encoded protein is CATSKGKTGGTRETQYF.

The gene calls are TRBV6-5 and TRBJ1-2; D gene ambiguous. Trimming stripped 6 bases from V and 6 bases from J, with 14 bases between. The germline V gene has CDR1 MNHEY and CDR2 SVGAGI. The CDR3 spans 13 residues. The CDR3 sequence: CASRRHGSDGYTF. The CDR3 nucleotides read TGTGCCAGCAGGCGACATGGTTCGGATGGCTACACCTTC.

The chain joins TRBV19 to TRBJ2-3; D is uncertain. The germline V gene encodes CDR1 LNHDA and CDR2 SQIVND (reference sequence). The CDR3 runs 13 residues. Trimming left V 5 bases short and J 1 base short, with 7 bases between. CDR3 DNA: TGTGCCAGTAGTCCCAGCGGCACAGATACGCAGTATTTT. Translation gives CASSPSGTDTQYF.